Listed below are T cell receptor beta chains from one sample, sequenced in a study of neurological immune-mediated disorders. TCRdb reprocessed the 5' RACE reads via MiXCR and lists one record per CDR3 protein. Of fewer than 90,000 distinct CDR3 sequences in the sample, 10% are singletons; the top ten hold under 2%. Sequenced material: PBMCs. The origin of the receptors is a man aged 35 to 55 in good health. CDR3s include the opening cysteine and the closing phenylalanine or tryptophan. Each record gives: D gene, J gene, V gene, CDR3 protein. D genes are given only for firm matches.

d_gene: TRBD1
j_gene: TRBJ2-3
v_gene: TRBV27
CDR3aa: CASSRWGTGGADTQYF

d_gene: TRBD2
j_gene: TRBJ2-3
v_gene: TRBV7-2
CDR3aa: CASTRTSPLTDTQYF

d_gene: -
j_gene: TRBJ1-5
v_gene: TRBV15
CDR3aa: CATSRGHGGPNQPQHF

d_gene: -
j_gene: TRBJ1-6
v_gene: TRBV9
CDR3aa: CASSEGYNSPLHF

d_gene: -
j_gene: TRBJ1-4
v_gene: TRBV6-5
CDR3aa: CASSYGTVNEKLFF

d_gene: TRBD2
j_gene: TRBJ2-3
v_gene: TRBV6-1
CDR3aa: CASTGTSGGDTRYF

d_gene: TRBD1
j_gene: TRBJ2-3
v_gene: TRBV30
CDR3aa: CAWSPGTASSTDTQYF

d_gene: -
j_gene: TRBJ2-7
v_gene: TRBV29-1
CDR3aa: CSVDVGGASYEQYF

d_gene: -
j_gene: TRBJ1-6
v_gene: TRBV10-1
CDR3aa: CASSTGLLGSLHF

d_gene: TRBD1
j_gene: TRBJ2-3
v_gene: TRBV20-1
CDR3aa: CSARTAGTGGRADTQYF

d_gene: -
j_gene: TRBJ2-5
v_gene: TRBV12-3/TRBV12-4
CDR3aa: CASNRGPNQETQYF

d_gene: TRBD2
j_gene: TRBJ2-5
v_gene: TRBV7-2
CDR3aa: CASSLAGRGGGETQYF

d_gene: TRBD2
j_gene: TRBJ2-5
v_gene: TRBV25-1
CDR3aa: CASSVTSGSRKRETQYF

d_gene: TRBD2
j_gene: TRBJ2-1
v_gene: TRBV18
CDR3aa: CASSLSSGGASYNEQFF

d_gene: TRBD1
j_gene: TRBJ2-1
v_gene: TRBV29-1
CDR3aa: CSVVTGGISEQFF

d_gene: -
j_gene: TRBJ1-1
v_gene: TRBV12-3/TRBV12-4
CDR3aa: CASRSLNTEAFF

d_gene: TRBD1
j_gene: TRBJ2-7
v_gene: TRBV27
CDR3aa: CASSLGNRGVDEQYF

d_gene: TRBD1
j_gene: TRBJ1-6
v_gene: TRBV10-2
CDR3aa: CASSESGTGLEPLHF

d_gene: -
j_gene: TRBJ1-1
v_gene: TRBV11-2
CDR3aa: CASSRTGEAFF

d_gene: -
j_gene: TRBJ2-2
v_gene: TRBV10-3
CDR3aa: CATLDTKANTGELFF

d_gene: -
j_gene: TRBJ2-5
v_gene: TRBV10-1
CDR3aa: CASSETRGSGETQYF

d_gene: -
j_gene: TRBJ2-2
v_gene: TRBV12-3/TRBV12-4
CDR3aa: CASSSRPGRVRSGELFF

d_gene: -
j_gene: TRBJ1-1
v_gene: TRBV11-3
CDR3aa: CASSSGTGSGAFF

d_gene: -
j_gene: TRBJ2-1
v_gene: TRBV5-1
CDR3aa: CASSEQGGSYNEQFF

d_gene: TRBD2
j_gene: TRBJ2-1
v_gene: TRBV5-1
CDR3aa: CASSPGTSAYNEQFF

d_gene: -
j_gene: TRBJ1-2
v_gene: TRBV5-1
CDR3aa: CASSFGGAGSNYGYTF

d_gene: -
j_gene: TRBJ1-1
v_gene: TRBV7-9
CDR3aa: CASSLVTGDTEAFF

d_gene: -
j_gene: TRBJ2-3
v_gene: TRBV27
CDR3aa: CASSLRGVSTDTQYF

d_gene: -
j_gene: TRBJ2-3
v_gene: TRBV11-3
CDR3aa: CASSSTQVGTDTQYF

d_gene: -
j_gene: TRBJ2-2
v_gene: TRBV5-1
CDR3aa: CASSLAGAPTGELFF

d_gene: -
j_gene: TRBJ2-7
v_gene: TRBV6-5
CDR3aa: CASTGSSYEQYF

d_gene: -
j_gene: TRBJ1-3
v_gene: TRBV12-3/TRBV12-4
CDR3aa: CASRQTSGNTIYF

d_gene: -
j_gene: TRBJ1-1
v_gene: TRBV5-1
CDR3aa: CASSLFAGGNTEAFF

d_gene: -
j_gene: TRBJ2-7
v_gene: TRBV18
CDR3aa: CASSPSRTYEQYF

d_gene: -
j_gene: TRBJ2-1
v_gene: TRBV5-1
CDR3aa: CASSLVGAAGTYNEQFF

d_gene: -
j_gene: TRBJ2-1
v_gene: TRBV7-2
CDR3aa: CASSSYHEQFF

d_gene: -
j_gene: TRBJ2-3
v_gene: TRBV20-1
CDR3aa: CSSRDHHTDTQYF

d_gene: TRBD2
j_gene: TRBJ2-5
v_gene: TRBV2
CDR3aa: CASKSGIVGETQYF

d_gene: -
j_gene: TRBJ2-2
v_gene: TRBV5-6
CDR3aa: CASSLGLLVTGELFF

d_gene: -
j_gene: TRBJ1-2
v_gene: TRBV15
CDR3aa: CATSGSLINYGYTF

d_gene: TRBD1
j_gene: TRBJ1-2
v_gene: TRBV29-1
CDR3aa: CSVEGRQSGGYGYTF

d_gene: -
j_gene: TRBJ2-1
v_gene: TRBV12-3/TRBV12-4
CDR3aa: CASSFASLDEQFF

d_gene: -
j_gene: TRBJ2-3
v_gene: TRBV20-1
CDR3aa: CSASLVATDTQYF

d_gene: -
j_gene: TRBJ1-1
v_gene: TRBV7-3
CDR3aa: CASSLRAGTMNTEAFF

d_gene: -
j_gene: TRBJ1-5
v_gene: TRBV6-2/TRBV6-3
CDR3aa: CASSRGHQLTGQPQHF

d_gene: -
j_gene: TRBJ2-7
v_gene: TRBV3-1
CDR3aa: CASSQGGEGSYEQYF

d_gene: TRBD1
j_gene: TRBJ1-5
v_gene: TRBV6-4
CDR3aa: CASSDPGTATFNQPQHF

d_gene: TRBD1
j_gene: TRBJ2-1
v_gene: TRBV7-3
CDR3aa: CASSPSWDRVGSYNEQFF

d_gene: -
j_gene: TRBJ1-2
v_gene: TRBV28
CDR3aa: CASSPVIGIYGYTF

d_gene: -
j_gene: TRBJ2-3
v_gene: TRBV5-1
CDR3aa: CASSLQEGATDTQYF

d_gene: -
j_gene: TRBJ1-1
v_gene: TRBV5-6
CDR3aa: CASSLMNTEAFF

d_gene: TRBD2
j_gene: TRBJ2-7
v_gene: TRBV12-3/TRBV12-4
CDR3aa: CASSYLAGGFVHEQYF

d_gene: -
j_gene: TRBJ2-3
v_gene: TRBV12-3/TRBV12-4
CDR3aa: CASSLKAADTDTQYF

d_gene: TRBD1
j_gene: TRBJ2-7
v_gene: TRBV28
CDR3aa: CASSFRGTGGHEQYF